The TCR beta chain under discussion was sequenced for a study of beta chain features in type 1 diabetes. Germline CDR1 is KGHSH and CDR2 is LQKENI. V trimming: 0 bases; J trimming: 1 base; junction bases outside the gene matches: 2. The length of the CDR3 is 17 residues. Study-wide results and limits: When Type 1 diabetes patients were examined, their TCRB CDR3s proved moderately but significantly shorter in all four CD4+ subsets.

Only a few counts were recorded for this clone. Its target is not known. Reverse transcribing all isolated RNA meant expressed TCRB transcripts were sequenced. TCRdb's copy holds only in-frame clones and misses some; the assay was immunoSEQ multiplex PCR. This table holds hundreds of thousands of clones, 25% to 35% found once. Sample: naive CD4+ T cells from blood. The chain links TRBV18 to TRBJ2-5; 13 bases align to TRBD2. The receptor comes from a man between 18 and 35 years old in good health. CDR3 nucleotide sequence: TGTGCCAGCTCACCACCGACTAGCGGGAGGCCCCAAGAGACCCAGTACTTC. Protein product: CASSPPTSGRPQETQYF. Complete variable domain (other parts from reference TRBV18 and TRBJ2-5): NAGVMQNPRHLVRRRGQEARLRCSPMKGHSHVYWYRQLPEEGLKFMVYLQKENIIDESGMPKERFSAEFPKEGPSILRIQQVVRGDSAAYFCASSPPTSGRPQETQYFGPGTRLLVL.